Included here is one T cell receptor beta chain sequence, with context. Method: immunoSEQ multiplex PCR; TCRdb's copy keeps in-frame clones and lacks some. The profile shows about 110,000 clones, 90% to 95% of them singletons. The record originates from a study of T cell changes during pregnancy in multiple sclerosis. CDR3 length: 12 amino acids. Germline lookup yields CDR1 KGHSH and CDR2 LQKENI. Between the trimmed V and J ends, which lost 3 bases and 3 bases, there was a span of 5 bases. The sequence was obtained from a female donor with multiple sclerosis, enrolled in a pregnancy study. The sample here was peripheral blood, taken in the third trimester of pregnancy. The rearrangement links TRBV18 to TRBJ1-1, with D possibly matching TRBD1 (5 bases). Here the CDR3 reads CASSPGHTEAFF. The CDR3 region has the DNA TGTGCCAGCTCACCGGGGCACACTGAAGCTTTCTTT.